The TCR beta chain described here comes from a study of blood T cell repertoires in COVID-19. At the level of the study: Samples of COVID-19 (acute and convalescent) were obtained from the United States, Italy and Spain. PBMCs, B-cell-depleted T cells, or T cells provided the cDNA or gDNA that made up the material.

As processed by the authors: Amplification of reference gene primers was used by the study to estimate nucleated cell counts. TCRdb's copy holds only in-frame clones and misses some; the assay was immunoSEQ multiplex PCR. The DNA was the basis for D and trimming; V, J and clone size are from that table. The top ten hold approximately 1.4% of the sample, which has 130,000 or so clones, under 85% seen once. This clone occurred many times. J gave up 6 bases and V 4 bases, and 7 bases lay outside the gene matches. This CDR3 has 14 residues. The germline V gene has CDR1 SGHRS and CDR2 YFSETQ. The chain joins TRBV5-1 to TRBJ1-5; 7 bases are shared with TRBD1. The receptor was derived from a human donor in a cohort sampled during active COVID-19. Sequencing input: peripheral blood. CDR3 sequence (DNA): TGCGCCAGCAGCATAACAGGGGAAGGTCAGCCCCAGCATTTT. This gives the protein CASSITGEGQPQHF.